This T cell receptor (beta chain) was sequenced for a study of molecular identifiers for immune sequencing clone quantification. This clonotype was counted at least ten times. Naive CD8 T cells were picked out by sorting for CD8+CD4-CCR7+CD45RA+. Both previously described methods and listed TCR primers were employed to make bulk TCR libraries. TCRdb reprocessed the PCR reads with MiXCR, giving one entry per CDR3 protein. The sample has 20,000 to 30,000 distinct CDR3 sequences, approximately 17% seen once. Sample: naive CD8+ T cells from blood, with Jurkat cell RNA spiked in. Subset indicated: FACS-sorted CD8+CD4-CCR7+CD45RA+ naive T cells. This TCR came from a human donor in good health. Some libraries in this study had Jurkat cell RNA spiked in.

The CDR3 DNA sequence: TGTGCCAGCAGTTATCTAGCGGGAGCGGGAGAGCAGTACTTC. Protein: CASSYLAGAGEQYF. The rearrangement joins TRBV28 to TRBJ2-7, with TRBD2 identical over 10 bases. CDR1 is MDHEN and CDR2 is SYDVKM in the germline V gene. CDR3 length: 14 amino acids. V shed 4 bases, J shed 7 bases, and the junction held 7 bases outside the gene matches.